Listed below are T cell receptor beta chains from one sample, sequenced in a study of neurological immune-mediated disorders. TCRdb itself ran the 5' RACE reads through MiXCR, one entry per CDR3 protein. The sample consists of 60,000 to 85,000 distinct CDR3 sequences, around 4.6% of them appearing once. The sequenced material came from PBMCs. Receptor source: a woman aged 25-40 years with multiple sclerosis. Each CDR3 is given with its conserved first and last residue. The D gene is left open where the match is weak. A clone size is listed for some rows: how often the clone was seen (once, few, many), or a class if it is expanded.

DNA: TGCGCCAGCAGCCGGACGGGGGTGACTGAAGCTTTCTTT; CDR3: CASSRTGVTEAFF; J: TRBJ1-1; size: many; D: -; V: TRBV5-1
DNA: TGCGCCAGCAATGATCAGTACACCGGGGAGCTGTTTTTT; CDR3: CASNDQYTGELFF; J: TRBJ2-2; size: many; D: -; V: TRBV5-1
DNA: TGTGCCAGCAGTGAATTGGAAGTAATAGAGCAGTTCTTC; CDR3: CASSELEVIEQFF; J: TRBJ2-1; size: -; D: -; V: TRBV25-1
DNA: TGCGCCAGCTCGCCCTCATGGGCCAAAAACATTCAGTACTTC; CDR3: CASSPSWAKNIQYF; J: TRBJ2-4; size: many; D: -; V: TRBV5-1
DNA: TGCAGTGCTAGACCACCCAGGGCGGGGAACACTGAAGCTTTCTTT; CDR3: CSARPPRAGNTEAFF; J: TRBJ1-1; size: -; D: -; V: TRBV20-1
DNA: TGCGCCAGCAGCCTAGGTTTAGGACAGAGGGCAGACAATGAGCAGTTCTTC; CDR3: CASSLGLGQRADNEQFF; J: TRBJ2-1; size: many; D: -; V: TRBV5-1
DNA: TGCGCCAGCAGCTTGTCAGTCCAAGAGACCCAGTACTTC; CDR3: CASSLSVQETQYF; J: TRBJ2-5; size: -; D: -; V: TRBV5-1
DNA: TGCGCCAGCAGCTTGGTAGGGGCCATGAACACTGAAGCTTTCTTT; CDR3: CASSLVGAMNTEAFF; J: TRBJ1-1; size: many; D: -; V: TRBV5-1
DNA: TGTGCCAGCAGTCGCGGCCAGGGGGCGGAAACCGGGGAGCTGTTTTTT; CDR3: CASSRGQGAETGELFF; J: TRBJ2-2; size: few; D: TRBD1; V: TRBV6-5
DNA: TGCAGCGTTGCAACCGGGCTGCCCACCGGGGAGCTGTTTTTT; CDR3: CSVATGLPTGELFF; J: TRBJ2-2; size: many; D: -; V: TRBV29-1
DNA: TGTGCCAGCAGCCAAGTTGGTAGAGTATCCTCTGGGGCCAACGTCCTGACTTTC; CDR3: CASSQVGRVSSGANVLTF; J: TRBJ2-6; size: many; D: -; V: TRBV3-1
DNA: TGTGCCAGCAGCTTGTGGGGGGGTGGCACTGAAGCTTTCTTT; CDR3: CASSLWGGGTEAFF; J: TRBJ1-1; size: few; D: -; V: TRBV5-5
DNA: TGCGCCAGCAGCTTGGGTGACAGGGTGGAAAATGGCTACACCTTC; CDR3: CASSLGDRVENGYTF; J: TRBJ1-2; size: few; D: TRBD1; V: TRBV5-1
DNA: TGTGCCAGCAGACCCGAGAGCGACGTTAACACCGGGGAGCTGTTTTTT; CDR3: CASRPESDVNTGELFF; J: TRBJ2-2; size: many; D: -; V: TRBV12-3/TRBV12-4
DNA: TGCGCCAGCAGCTTTAGTCCAGGAACTTACGAGCAGTACTTC; CDR3: CASSFSPGTYEQYF; J: TRBJ2-7; size: many; D: -; V: TRBV5-1
DNA: TGTGTCATCAGCCACAGGGGCGACGGGGAAGCTTTCTTT; CDR3: CVISHRGDGEAFF; J: TRBJ1-1; size: -; D: TRBD1; V: TRBV10-3
DNA: TGCAGTGCTACTAGCGGGAGGAGTGAGCAGTTCTTC; CDR3: CSATSGRSEQFF; J: TRBJ2-1; size: many; D: TRBD2; V: TRBV20-1
DNA: TGCAGTGCTAGTGAACCTAGCGGGAGTACAAATGAGCAGTTCTTC; CDR3: CSASEPSGSTNEQFF; J: TRBJ2-1; size: many; D: TRBD2; V: TRBV20-1
DNA: TGTGCCAGCGCTCTACCGGGGACTAGCGCTTACAATGAGCAGTTCTTC; CDR3: CASALPGTSAYNEQFF; J: TRBJ2-1; size: many; D: TRBD2; V: TRBV28
DNA: TGCGCCAGCAGCCAAGCCAGGGCTGAAAAACTGTTTTTT; CDR3: CASSQARAEKLFF; J: TRBJ1-4; size: many; D: -; V: TRBV4-1
DNA: TGTGCCATCAGTGGAGGACGGCCGATGACAGATACGCAGTATTTT; CDR3: CAISGGRPMTDTQYF; J: TRBJ2-3; size: many; D: -; V: TRBV10-3
DNA: TGCAGTGCTAGAGATAGCACGGACTCTGGAAACACCATATATTTT; CDR3: CSARDSTDSGNTIYF; J: TRBJ1-3; size: many; D: -; V: TRBV20-1
DNA: TGCGCCAGCAGCCCGTTAGCGGGAGGCGCCTACAATGAGCAGTTCTTC; CDR3: CASSPLAGGAYNEQFF; J: TRBJ2-1; size: many; D: TRBD2; V: TRBV5-1
DNA: TGCGCCAGCAGCAAAAGGCCCGACCCCTTGTCACCCCTCCACTTT; CDR3: CASSKRPDPLSPLHF; J: TRBJ1-6; size: many; D: -; V: TRBV5-1
DNA: TGCAGTGCTAGAGATGACCCGTATACGCAGTATTTT; CDR3: CSARDDPYTQYF; J: TRBJ2-3; size: many; D: -; V: TRBV20-1
DNA: TGCGCCACCACAGGGCTGAGCACAGATACGCAGTATTTT; CDR3: CATTGLSTDTQYF; J: TRBJ2-3; size: many; D: -; V: TRBV5-1
DNA: TGCGCCAGCAGCCAAGGTCCGCGGGGGGGCAGGACCGGGGAGCTGTTTTTT; CDR3: CASSQGPRGGRTGELFF; J: TRBJ2-2; size: many; D: TRBD2; V: TRBV4-1
DNA: TGCGCCAGCAGCACGGGACAGGGTTATGGCTACACCTTC; CDR3: CASSTGQGYGYTF; J: TRBJ1-2; size: many; D: TRBD1; V: TRBV5-1
DNA: TGTGCCAGCACCCCCTTCAGGGGGAACACTGAAGCTTTCTTT; CDR3: CASTPFRGNTEAFF; J: TRBJ1-1; size: many; D: -; V: TRBV7-6
DNA: TGTGCCAGCAGCTACTCCGCGGGGTCGGGTGAGCAGTTCTTC; CDR3: CASSYSAGSGEQFF; J: TRBJ2-1; size: many; D: -; V: TRBV7-6
DNA: TGTGCTAGTGGTTTGTCGATGACAGGGTTGGCCGGGGAGCTGTTTTTT; CDR3: CASGLSMTGLAGELFF; J: TRBJ2-2; size: -; D: TRBD1; V: TRBV12-5
DNA: TGCAGTGCAGAGGATGAGGACAGGGGATACTACGAGCAGTACTTC; CDR3: CSAEDEDRGYYEQYF; J: TRBJ2-7; size: many; D: TRBD1; V: TRBV20-1
DNA: TGTGCCAGCAGATCTGGACTAGCGGGAGTTTACGGGGAGCTGTTTTTT; CDR3: CASRSGLAGVYGELFF; J: TRBJ2-2; size: many; D: TRBD2; V: TRBV28
DNA: TGCGCCAGCAGCTTAACCTCCGAAGCGGGCGAGCAGTACTTC; CDR3: CASSLTSEAGEQYF; J: TRBJ2-7; size: many; D: -; V: TRBV5-1
DNA: TGTGCCAGCAATCTCCCCGGGACAACTAATGAAAAACTGTTTTTT; CDR3: CASNLPGTTNEKLFF; J: TRBJ1-4; size: many; D: -; V: TRBV28
DNA: TGTGCCAGCTCACCCGGCCCAGAGACCCAGTACTTC; CDR3: CASSPGPETQYF; J: TRBJ2-5; size: many; D: -; V: TRBV18
DNA: TGCGCCAGCAGCCCCGAGGGACAAAATCAGCCCCAGCATTTT; CDR3: CASSPEGQNQPQHF; J: TRBJ1-5; size: medium-sized; D: -; V: TRBV5-1
DNA: TGTGCCAGCAGTCAGGGTATGACGACCGGGGAGCTGTTTTTT; CDR3: CASSQGMTTGELFF; J: TRBJ2-2; size: many; D: -; V: TRBV27
DNA: TGCGCCAGCAGCTCGACCCTAATGCACAGGGATGCTGAAGCTTTCTTT; CDR3: CASSSTLMHRDAEAFF; J: TRBJ1-1; size: many; D: -; V: TRBV5-1
DNA: TGCAGTGCTAGAGAACGACGTTCCTACTATGGCTACACCTTC; CDR3: CSARERRSYYGYTF; J: TRBJ1-2; size: many; D: -; V: TRBV20-1
DNA: TGCGCCAGCAGCCAAGACCGTAGCCCCTACAATGAGCAGTTCTTC; CDR3: CASSQDRSPYNEQFF; J: TRBJ2-1; size: many; D: -; V: TRBV4-1
DNA: TGTGCCAGCAGCCCTCACAGGGGGGTCGATGAGCAGTTCTTC; CDR3: CASSPHRGVDEQFF; J: TRBJ2-1; size: many; D: TRBD1; V: TRBV9
DNA: TGTGCCAGCAGCTTAGCGCGGGCCTACAATGAGCAGTTCTTC; CDR3: CASSLARAYNEQFF; J: TRBJ2-1; size: many; D: -; V: TRBV7-2
DNA: TGCAGTGCTAGTCGGGGGGACAACACTGAAGCTTTCTTT; CDR3: CSASRGDNTEAFF; J: TRBJ1-1; size: many; D: -; V: TRBV20-1
DNA: TGCAGTGCTAGAGATCAACCTAGCGGGGGGGCCCACAATGAGCAGTTCTTC; CDR3: CSARDQPSGGAHNEQFF; J: TRBJ2-1; size: many; D: TRBD2; V: TRBV20-1